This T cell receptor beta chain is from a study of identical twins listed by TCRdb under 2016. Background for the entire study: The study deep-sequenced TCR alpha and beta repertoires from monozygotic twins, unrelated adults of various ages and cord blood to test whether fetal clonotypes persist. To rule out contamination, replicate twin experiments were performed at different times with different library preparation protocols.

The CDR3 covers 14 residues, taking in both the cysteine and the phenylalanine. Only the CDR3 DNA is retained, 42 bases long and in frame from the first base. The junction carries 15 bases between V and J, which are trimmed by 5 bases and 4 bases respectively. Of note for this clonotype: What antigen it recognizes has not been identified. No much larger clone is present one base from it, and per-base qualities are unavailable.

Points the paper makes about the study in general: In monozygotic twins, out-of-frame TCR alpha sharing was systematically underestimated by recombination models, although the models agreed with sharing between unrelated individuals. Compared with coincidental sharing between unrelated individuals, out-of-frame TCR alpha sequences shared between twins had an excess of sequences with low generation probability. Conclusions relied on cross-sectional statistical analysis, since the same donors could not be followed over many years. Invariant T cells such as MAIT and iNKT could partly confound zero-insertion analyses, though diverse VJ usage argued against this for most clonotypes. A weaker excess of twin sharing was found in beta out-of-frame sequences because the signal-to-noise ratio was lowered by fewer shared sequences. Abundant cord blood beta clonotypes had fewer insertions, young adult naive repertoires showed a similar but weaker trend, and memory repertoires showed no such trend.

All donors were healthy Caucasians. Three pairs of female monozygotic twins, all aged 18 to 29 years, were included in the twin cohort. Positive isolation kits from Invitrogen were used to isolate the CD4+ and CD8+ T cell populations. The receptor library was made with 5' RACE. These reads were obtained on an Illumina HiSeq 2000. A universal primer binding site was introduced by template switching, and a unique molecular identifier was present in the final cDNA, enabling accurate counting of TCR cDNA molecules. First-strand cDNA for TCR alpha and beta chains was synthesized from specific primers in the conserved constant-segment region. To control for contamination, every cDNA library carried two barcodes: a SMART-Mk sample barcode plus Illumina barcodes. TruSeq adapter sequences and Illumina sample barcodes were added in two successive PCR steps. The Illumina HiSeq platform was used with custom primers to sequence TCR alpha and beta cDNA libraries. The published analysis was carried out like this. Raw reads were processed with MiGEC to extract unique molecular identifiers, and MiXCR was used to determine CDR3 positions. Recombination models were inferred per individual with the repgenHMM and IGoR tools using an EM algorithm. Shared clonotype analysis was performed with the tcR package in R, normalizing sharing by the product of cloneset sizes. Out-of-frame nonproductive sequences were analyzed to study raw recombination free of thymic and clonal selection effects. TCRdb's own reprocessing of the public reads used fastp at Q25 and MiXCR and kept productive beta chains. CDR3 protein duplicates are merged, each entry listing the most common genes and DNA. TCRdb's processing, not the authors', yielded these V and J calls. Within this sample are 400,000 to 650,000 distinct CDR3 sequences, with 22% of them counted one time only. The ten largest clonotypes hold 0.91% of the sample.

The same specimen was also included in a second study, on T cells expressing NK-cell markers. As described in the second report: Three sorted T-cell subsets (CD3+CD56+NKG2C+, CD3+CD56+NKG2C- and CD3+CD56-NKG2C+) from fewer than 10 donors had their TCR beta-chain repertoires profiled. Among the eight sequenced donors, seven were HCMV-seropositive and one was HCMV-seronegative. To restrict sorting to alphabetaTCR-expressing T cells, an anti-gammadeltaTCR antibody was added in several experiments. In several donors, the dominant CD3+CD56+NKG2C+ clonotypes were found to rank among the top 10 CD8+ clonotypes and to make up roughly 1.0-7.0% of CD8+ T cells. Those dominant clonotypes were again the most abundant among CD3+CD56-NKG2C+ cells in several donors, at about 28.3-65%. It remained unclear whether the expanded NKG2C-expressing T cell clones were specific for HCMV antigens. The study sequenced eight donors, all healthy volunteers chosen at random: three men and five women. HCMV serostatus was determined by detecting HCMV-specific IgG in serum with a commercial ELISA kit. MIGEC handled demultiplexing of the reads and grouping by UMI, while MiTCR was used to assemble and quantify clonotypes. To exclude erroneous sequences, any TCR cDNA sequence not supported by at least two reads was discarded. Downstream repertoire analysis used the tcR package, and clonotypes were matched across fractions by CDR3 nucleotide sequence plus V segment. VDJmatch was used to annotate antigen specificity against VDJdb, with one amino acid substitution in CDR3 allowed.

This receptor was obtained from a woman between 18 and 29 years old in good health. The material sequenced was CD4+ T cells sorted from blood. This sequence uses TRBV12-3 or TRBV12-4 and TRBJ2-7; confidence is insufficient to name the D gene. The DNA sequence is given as TGTGCCAGCAGTACAAGGGCCCCGCGGTACGAGCAGTACTTC. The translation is CASSTRAPRYEQYF.